This T cell receptor beta chain comes out of a study of blood T cells in healthy people across ages. Study-level findings and limits: Older individuals had lower TCR beta diversity per million T cells (the decline was roughly linear). Investigators treated diversity estimates from one million T cells as underestimates.

PBMCs were isolated at a quantity of at least 6 million per sample. In regard to this clonotype: Its antigen is undetermined.

Alongside a J-beta primer mix, a sample-barcoded 5' primer served in a second PCR lasting 7 to 11 cycles. The authors tagged each cDNA molecule using a template-switch adaptor with 12 random nucleotides. One entry per CDR3 protein, called by TCRdb with MiXCR from the 5' RACE reads. The sample has around 800,000 distinct CDR3 sequences, approximately 55% seen once. CDR3 length equals 12 residues. The germline V gene encodes CDR1 PRHDT and CDR2 FYEKMQ (reference sequence). The source material was blood. V is TRBV13 and J is TRBJ2-5, with D maybe TRBD1 (5 bases). The tail of the sequence fits TRBJ2-7 better, so the J call may be wrong. The TCR originated in a man older than 75 in good health. The CDR3: CASSIRTSEQYF. CDR3 coding DNA: TGTGCCAGCAGCATCAGGACATCCGAGCAGTACTTC.